This T cell receptor (beta chain) is drawn from a study of CD8 T cells in Susac syndrome. The CDR3 runs to 15 residues. CDR1 and CDR2 from the germline V gene are SGHNT and YYREEE (reference sequence). The junction had 8 bases not matched to a gene; V was cut back by 4 bases and J by 4 bases. The authors sequenced TCR beta from blood CD8+ and CD4+ T cells. Reverse transcription of roughly 0.5 to 1 ug RNA was carried out with random hexamers. TCRdb re-called the immunoSEQ multiplex PCR reads through MiXCR, storing one row per CDR3 protein. The sample holds 200,000 to 300,000 distinct CDR3 sequences, 90% to 95% seen once.

The material sequenced was CD4+ T cells from PBMCs. This sequence joins TRBV5-4 and TRBJ2-1, with 7 bases identical to TRBD1. The sequence came from a human donor with multiple sclerosis. The CDR3 nucleotides read TGTGCCAGCAGCCCAATGACAGGGAAATACAATGAGCAGTTCTTC. It is translated as CASSPMTGKYNEQFF. Drawing the rest from reference TRBV5-4 and TRBJ2-1, the complete variable domain is ETGVTQSPTHLIKTRGQQVTLRCSSQSGHNTVSWYQQALGQGPQFIFQYYREEENGRGNFPPRFSGLQFPNYSSELNVNALELDDSALYLCASSPMTGKYNEQFFGPGTRLTVL.